The present entry profiles one T cell receptor beta chain with its context. This sample stems from a study of CD4 T cells in relation to SARS-CoV-2 and coronaviruses. Sequenced by immunoSEQ multiplex PCR; TCRdb stores in-frame clones only, minus some. The sample holds about 59,000 clones, about nine tenths seen once. This CDR3 contains 15 residues. The V gene end was trimmed by 7 bases and the J gene end by 6 bases; junction bases not matched to a gene: 10. Looked up from germline, CDR1 is LGHDT and CDR2 is YNNKEL (reference sequence). Before the COVID-19 pandemic, during about 2011-2019, CD4+ T cells were taken from unexposed donors.

The sample taken for sequencing was memory CD4+ T cells from PBMCs. This receptor was identified in a human donor in good health. The chain uses TRBV3-1 (or the pseudogene TRBV3-2) and TRBJ2-2; TRBD2 aligns across 8 bases. CDR3 residues: CASTGLGAGAGELFF. The CDR3 DNA is TGTGCCAGCACGGGTCTAGGAGCGGGAGCCGGGGAGCTGTTTTTT.